These 13 T cell receptor beta chains share one sample of origin, sequenced in a study of T cells after yellow fever vaccination. TCRdb used MiXCR to reprocess the 5' RACE reads, holding one entry per CDR3 protein. This table holds hundreds of thousands of distinct CDR3 sequences, over 15% found once. This sample comprised PBMCs, obtained 15 days after the yellow fever booster vaccination. These receptors were collected from a man aged 25-45 years who received the YFV17D yellow fever vaccine.

This clonotype came up a few times. The J gene is TRBJ2-5, the V gene TRBV11-2, with D perhaps TRBD1 (6 bases). The CDR3 contains 16 residues. Trimming pared 5 bases from V and 1 base from J, leaving 17 bases between. CDR1 and CDR2 (germline): SGHAT, FQNNGV. The CDR3 nucleotides are TGTGCCAGCAGCCTAAGGCGTGGGGGCCTCCAAGAGACCCAGTACTTC. The encoded protein is CASSLRRGGLQETQYF.

There are a few counts of this clonotype. The chain couples TRBV20-1 to TRBJ1-1; maybe TRBD1 (6 bases). V was trimmed by 5 bases and J by 6 bases, leaving 13 bases between them. The CDR3 loop spans 12 amino acids. CDR1 DFQATT and CDR2 SNEGSKA come from the germline V gene (reference sequence). The DNA for the CDR3 is TGCAGTGCTTCGCAGGGGTTCGCTGAAGCTTTCTTT. Its translation: CSASQGFAEAFF.

The V call is TRBV15, the J call TRBJ2-7; D is tentatively TRBD1 or TRBD2 (5 bases each). The CDR3 contains 14 residues. Germline lookup yields CDR1 LNHNV and CDR2 YYDKDF (reference sequence). V lost 3 bases, J lost 7 bases, and 16 bases lay in between. CDR3: CATSSPGAVEEQYF. CDR3 nucleotides: TGTGCCACCAGCAGTCCCGGGGCGGTCGAGGAGCAGTACTTC.

The sample holds a few counts of this clonotype. The chain links TRBV5-1 to TRBJ2-4; no firm D call. From germline, CDR1 is SGHRS and CDR2 YFSETQ. Between the trimmed V and J ends, which lost 0 bases and 0 bases, there was a span of 7 bases. The CDR3 is 15 residues long. CDR3 bases: TGCGCCAGCAGCTTGGCTGGGATAGCCAAAAACATTCAGTACTTC. Translated, it gives CASSLAGIAKNIQYF.

This clonotype appeared once. V usage is TRBV10-3 and J usage is TRBJ2-1; D gene unclear. V shed 3 bases and J shed 8 bases, with 11 bases lying between them. This CDR3 spans 13 amino acids. The germline V gene encodes CDR1 ENHRY and CDR2 SYGVKD. The CDR3 DNA reads as TGTGCCATCAGTGAAGACGGAGAAGATGAGCAGTTCTTC. It codes for CAISEDGEDEQFF.

The chain links TRBV28 to TRBJ2-7; 7 nucleotides align to TRBD1. The trim removed 7 bases at V and 4 bases at J, leaving 10 bases unmatched. Germline CDR1 reads MDHEN; CDR2 reads SYDVKM. This CDR3 contains 14 residues. CDR3 in DNA: TGTGCCAGCACAGGAACAGGGGCGTCGTACGAGCAGTACTTC. It codes for CASTGTGASYEQYF.

This clonotype was picked up a small number of times. In nucleotides, the CDR3 is TGTGCCAGCAGCCACCCGGGACTAGCATCAGAGACCCAGTACTTC. Residues: CASSHPGLASETQYF. The chain has TRBV4-2 and TRBJ2-5; 9 bases are a match to TRBD2. The germline V gene encodes CDR1 LGHNA and CDR2 YNFKEQ. Losses at the gene ends were 3 bases for V and 4 bases for J; bases not matched to a gene: 6. The CDR3 runs to 15 residues.

The chain joins TRBV28 to TRBJ2-3, with TRBD1 matching 9 bases. CDR3 size: 18 residues. The germline CDR1 and CDR2 sequences are MDHEN and SYDVKM. After removal of 2 bases from V and 1 base from J, the junction contained 10 bases not matched to a gene. The CDR3 coding sequence is TGTGCCAGCAGTTTAGTGGGGACAGGGATGAGAGGCACAGATACGCAGTATTTT. It translates to CASSLVGTGMRGTDTQYF.

This clonotype came up a few times. The rearrangement joins TRBV29-1 to TRBJ2-7; 11 bases are shared with TRBD2. V lost 4 bases, J lost 4 bases, and 12 bases stayed unmatched. CDR1 and CDR2 (germline): SQVTM, ANQGSEA. The length of the CDR3 is 16 residues. The CDR3 sequence: CSVGLSRLAGLYEQYF. The CDR3 DNA reads TGCAGCGTTGGCCTAAGTAGACTAGCGGGACTGTACGAGCAGTACTTC.

This chain connects TRBV20-1 to TRBJ2-1, with TRBD2 identical over 8 bases. This CDR3 comprises 16 residues. V lost 3 bases to trimming and J lost 3 bases; unmatched junction nucleotides: 10. Germline V gene data show CDR1 as DFQATT and CDR2 as SNEGSKA (reference sequence). The CDR3, as DNA: TGCAGTGCTAGTACGTGGGGTAGCGGGATCTACAATGAGCAGTTCTTC. Its translation is CSASTWGSGIYNEQFF.

V usage is TRBV20-1 and J usage is TRBJ2-7; the D call may be TRBD1 or TRBD2 (6 bases each). CDR3 length equals 13 residues. V was pared by 3 bases and J by 5 bases, with 14 bases between. Germline CDR1 and CDR2: DFQATT and SNEGSKA (reference sequence). CDR3 in DNA: TGCAGTGCTAGCATCAGGGGACTCCACGAGCAGTACTTC. Translating it yields CSASIRGLHEQYF.

This clonotype was counted ten times or more. This chain links TRBV11-2 with TRBJ2-6; the D is unclear. The CDR3 has 15 residues. Germline CDR1 and CDR2: SGHAT and FQNNGV. V shed 1 base and J shed 4 bases, with 8 bases lying between them. CDR3 DNA: TGTGCCAGCAGCTTAGGGACCTCCGGGGCCAACGTCCTGACTTTC. It specifies CASSLGTSGANVLTF.

The chain employs TRBV7-2 and TRBJ2-5; no definite D call. V lost 2 bases and J 5 bases, leaving 9 bases between the germline ends. Germline V gene lookup returns CDR1 SGHTA and CDR2 FQGNSA. The CDR3 is 13 residues long. The CDR3 DNA is TGTGCCAGCAGCTTATCTGCCTCGGAGACCCAGTACTTC. This gives the protein CASSLSASETQYF.